These 27 T cell receptor beta chains came from one sample sequenced in a study of beta chain features in type 1 diabetes. No antigen is known for these receptors. Sequenced material consisted of expressed TCRB transcripts (all of the isolated RNA was reverse transcribed). The table came from immunoSEQ multiplex PCR; TCRdb's copy has only in-frame clones and leaves some out. This sample carries approximately 730,000 clones, around an eighth of them seen once, and the ten largest clones take 0.02% to 0.025%. The study's findings and limits: TCRB CDR3s were moderately but significantly shorter in Type 1 diabetes patients in all four CD4+ subsets.

Input material: naive CD4+ T cells from blood. These receptors all stem from a man between 18 and 29 years old with type 1 diabetes.

This clone was counted only a few times. This chain uses TRBV29-1 with TRBJ2-7; the match to TRBD1 covers 7 bases. Germline V gene data show CDR1 as SQVTM and CDR2 as ANQGSEA. The CDR3 covers 18 residues. With 5 bases clipped from V and 1 base from J, the junction kept 20 bases outside the gene matches. The chain's CDR3 is CSVRDSRKEALPSYEQYF. In DNA, the CDR3 is TGCAGCGTTAGGGACAGTCGGAAGGAAGCCCTACCGTCCTACGAGCAGTACTTC.

J is TRBJ2-7 and V is TRBV27, with 12 bases that match TRBD2. V was pared by 5 bases and J by 4 bases, with 6 bases of the junction left unmatched. Germline V gene data show CDR1 as MNHEY and CDR2 as SMNVEV (reference sequence). This CDR3 is 15 amino acids long. The chain's CDR3 is CASSHLTSGGYEQYF. The CDR3 DNA reads TGTGCCAGCAGTCACCTGACTAGCGGGGGTTACGAGCAGTACTTC.

The CDR3 loop is CASSFAGSGNEQFF. The CDR3 DNA reads as TGTGCCAGCAGCTTCGCGGGTAGCGGCAATGAGCAGTTCTTC. The V and J genes are TRBV7-2 and TRBJ2-1, with D tentatively TRBD2 (6 bases). The CDR3 is 14 amino acids. V lost 3 bases, J lost 6 bases, and 12 bases lay in between. Germline CDR1 and CDR2: SGHTA and FQGNSA.

The rearrangement uses TRBV6-4 and TRBJ2-3; possibly TRBD2 for D (5 bases). V was clipped by 6 bases and J by 0 bases, with 7 bases between them. Germline CDR1 reads MRHNA; CDR2 reads SNTAGT. The CDR3 loop spans 13 amino acids. This chain's CDR3 is CASRRVSTDTQYF. CDR3 in DNA: TGTGCCAGCAGGAGGGTCAGCACAGATACGCAGTATTTT.

There are a few counts of this clone. The chain has TRBV7-9 and TRBJ2-5; 7 bases are a match to TRBD1. J lost 2 bases, V lost 5 bases, and 5 bases had no gene match. Germline V gene lookup returns CDR1 SEHNR and CDR2 FQNEAQ (reference sequence). The CDR3 covers 14 residues. In DNA form, the CDR3 reads TGTGCCAGCAGCCCGATGGGACAGCAAGAGACCCAGTACTTC. Translation gives CASSPMGQQETQYF.

This clone has more than one count but fewer than ten. This sequence joins TRBV2 and TRBJ2-2; 14 bases are a match to TRBD2. J was trimmed by 2 bases and V by 4 bases; bases with no gene match: 6. Germline-derived CDR1 and CDR2 are SNHLY and FYNNEI. This CDR3 region has 18 residues. As DNA, the CDR3 is TGTGCCAGCAGTGGAGGACTAGCGGGGGGACCCAACACCGGGGAGCTGTTTTTT. It specifies CASSGGLAGGPNTGELFF.

This chain joins TRBV6-5 and TRBJ1-2; D is undetermined. Germline lookup yields CDR1 MNHEY and CDR2 SVGAGI. The CDR3 has 16 amino acids. V was pared by 0 bases and J by 3 bases, with 14 bases between. The CDR3 DNA is TGTGCCAGCAGTTACTCGATTCCCGCAGATTACTATGGCTACACCTTC. This sequence encodes CASSYSIPADYYGYTF.

This clone has just a few counts. This chain joins TRBV2 and TRBJ1-5, with 11 bases that match TRBD1. The CDR3 is 14 residues long. The germline gives CDR1 SNHLY, CDR2 FYNNEI. Trimming removed 5 bases from V and 5 bases from J; junction bases left unmatched: 2. The CDR3 is CASSPDRGHQPQHF. CDR3 in DNA: TGTGCCAGCAGTCCGGACAGGGGGCATCAGCCCCAGCATTTT.

This chain connects TRBV30 to TRBJ1-2; 8 bases line up with TRBD1. In germline, CDR1 is GTSNPN, CDR2 SVGIG (reference sequence). V lost 0 bases and J lost 10; bases outside the gene matches: 7. This CDR3 spans 13 amino acids. The CDR3 nucleotides are TGTGCCTGGAGTGTAGTTACAGGGGGTGCCTACACCTTC. Protein: CAWSVVTGGAYTF.

The V and J genes are TRBV5-1 and TRBJ2-3; D is undetermined. Between the trimmed V and J ends, which lost 3 bases and 1 base, there was a span of 3 bases. The CDR3 has 12 residues. In germline, CDR1 is SGHRS, CDR2 YFSETQ. The CDR3 spells CASSYRTDTQYF. As DNA, the CDR3 is TGCGCCAGCAGCTACCGCACAGATACGCAGTATTTT.

The CDR3 DNA reads TGTGCCTGGAGAGATACAGGGAGGACTGAAGCTTTCTTT. It encodes CAWRDTGRTEAFF. The chain combines TRBV30 with TRBJ1-1, with D maybe TRBD1 (6 bases). The CDR3 loop spans 13 amino acids. V was trimmed by 3 bases and J by 5 bases, leaving 13 bases between them. CDR1 and CDR2 (germline): GTSNPN, SVGIG (reference sequence).

The J gene is TRBJ2-2, the V gene TRBV19, with D perhaps TRBD1 (5 bases). CDR1 and CDR2 (germline): LNHDA, SQIVND (reference sequence). V lost 4 bases, J lost 1 base, and 7 bases lay in between. This CDR3 is built from 14 residues. CDR3 sequence (DNA): TGTGCCAGTAGTACCGGACAGAACACCGGGGAGCTGTTTTTT. Encoded protein: CASSTGQNTGELFF.

The CDR3 is CAWSRARTGHNEQFF. The CDR3 nucleotides read TGTGCCTGGAGTCGAGCCAGGACAGGGCACAATGAGCAGTTCTTC. The V and J genes are TRBV30 and TRBJ2-1, with 8 nucleotides matching TRBD1. Looked up from germline, CDR1 is GTSNPN and CDR2 is SVGIG (reference sequence). This CDR3 comprises 15 residues. V lost 2 bases to trimming and J lost 5 bases; unmatched junction nucleotides: 8.

In this sample, this clone turned up once. CDR3 DNA sequence: TGTGCCAGTAGTATAGCGACAGGGTTTTACGAGCAGTACTTC. Translating gives CASSIATGFYEQYF. The V call is TRBV19, the J call TRBJ2-7; 7 nucleotides match TRBD1. CDR1 LNHDA and CDR2 SQIVND come from the germline V gene (reference sequence). Losses at the gene ends were 1 base for V and 4 bases for J; bases not matched to a gene: 4. CDR3 length: 14 amino acids.

J is TRBJ2-6 and V is TRBV6-6, with D possibly being TRBD1 or TRBD2 (5 bases each). The CDR3 sequence is 14 residues long. CDR1 is MNHNY, CDR2 SVGAGI, per germline (reference sequence). V shed 5 bases and J shed 3 bases, with 8 bases lying between them. The CDR3 region is CASSGDRGANVLTF. The DNA for the CDR3 is TGTGCCAGCAGTGGGGACCGTGGGGCCAACGTCCTGACTTTC.

This clone was observed a few times. The chain has TRBV6-4 and TRBJ1-4; 7 nucleotides align to TRBD1. With 5 bases clipped from V and 6 bases from J, the junction kept 9 bases outside the gene matches. The germline V gene encodes CDR1 MRHNA and CDR2 SNTAGT. This CDR3 spans 15 amino acids. CDR3 protein: CASSPSGQGDEKLFF. CDR3 nucleotides: TGTGCCAGCAGTCCATCGGGGCAGGGGGATGAAAAACTGTTTTTT.

V gene TRBV29-1 combines with J gene TRBJ2-7; 7 bases agree with TRBD1. Trimming cost V 7 bases and J 2 bases; bases outside gene matches: 8. Germline loops: CDR1 SQVTM, CDR2 ANQGSEA. The CDR3 loop spans 13 amino acids. The CDR3 bases are TGCAGCGCCTTAGGACAGGCGGCCTACGAGCAGTACTTC. Translating gives CSALGQAAYEQYF.

This clone was detected only a few times. The J gene is TRBJ1-4, the V gene TRBV30, with 8 bases fitting TRBD1. Trimming took 3 bases from V and 2 from J; bases not matched to a gene: 2. This CDR3 region has 14 residues. Germline values: CDR1 GTSNPN, CDR2 SVGIG (reference sequence). CDR3 bases: TGTGCCTGGAGGGACAGGGCGACTAATGAAAAACTGTTTTTT. Its protein product is CAWRDRATNEKLFF.

This clone was observed a few times. The chain recombines TRBV6-5 with TRBJ2-1; the D gene could be TRBD1 or TRBD2 (5 bases each). The CDR3 covers 11 residues. CDR1 MNHEY and CDR2 SVGAGI come from the germline V gene. V was trimmed by 4 bases and J by 12 bases, leaving 10 bases between them. The CDR3 nucleotides are TGTGCCAGCAGTTCGGGGCTGCGGCAGTTCTTC. Translating gives CASSSGLRQFF.

This chain connects TRBV19 to TRBJ1-1; 8 bases map to TRBD1. V was clipped by 6 bases and J by 2 bases; unmatched bases: 5. Per the germline V gene, CDR1 is LNHDA and CDR2 is SQIVND (reference sequence). The CDR3 is 14 amino acids. DNA for the CDR3: TGTGCCAGTAGGGTGACAGGGGTCAACACTGAAGCTTTCTTT. This translates into CASRVTGVNTEAFF.

This clone was observed a few times. CDR3 bases: TGTGCCAGCAGCTTGTCATGGGGGATTATAGCTGGAAACACCATATATTTT. It is translated as CASSLSWGIIAGNTIYF. V and J are TRBV5-8 and TRBJ1-3, with D possibly matching TRBD1 (5 bases). The CDR3 totals 17 residues. The V gene lost 1 base and the J gene lost 2 bases, with 16 bases spanning the gap. Germline V gene sequence: CDR1 SGHTS, CDR2 YDEGEE. The variable domain in full, with the rest retrieved from reference TRBV5-8 and TRBJ1-3, is EAGVTQSPTHLIKTRGQQATLRCSPISGHTSVYWYQQALGLGLQFLLWYDEGEERNRGNFPPRFSGRQFPNYSSELNVNALELEDSALYLCASSLSWGIIAGNTIYFGEGSWLTVV.

The J gene is TRBJ1-1, the V gene TRBV7-3, with no clear D. Germline V gene lookup returns CDR1 SGHTA and CDR2 FQGTGA. The ends were cut back, 2 bases at V and 3 bases at J, with 7 bases in the middle. The CDR3 sequence is 13 residues long. The CDR3 coding sequence is TGTGCCAGCAGCTTAGTACCGGACACTGAAGCTTTCTTT. It specifies CASSLVPDTEAFF.

This clone was seen a handful of times. V usage is TRBV7-9 and J usage is TRBJ2-3; D is undetermined. Germline assignment: CDR1 SEHNR and CDR2 FQNEAQ (reference sequence). This CDR3 spans 15 amino acids. V shed 1 base and J shed 0 bases, with 8 bases lying between them. CDR3 bases: TGTGCCAGCAGCTTAGAAGGCAGGAGCACAGATACGCAGTATTTT. Amino acid sequence: CASSLEGRSTDTQYF.

The chain couples TRBV7-9 to TRBJ1-1, with a weak D call TRBD1 (5 bases). The length of the CDR3 is 12 residues. In germline, CDR1 is SEHNR, CDR2 FQNEAQ (reference sequence). With 5 bases removed from V and 6 bases from J, the gap between germline ends came to 10 bases. CDR3 DNA: TGTGCCAGCAGCCCCCAGGGCGCTGAAGCTTTCTTT. The encoded protein is CASSPQGAEAFF.

A few counts support this clone. The CDR3 reads CASRGDSTDTQYF. CDR3 DNA: TGTGCCAGCAGGGGGGACAGCACAGATACGCAGTATTTT. This sequence joins TRBV27 and TRBJ2-3; D is tentatively TRBD1 or TRBD2 (5 bases each). The CDR3 covers 13 residues. The germline V gene has CDR1 MNHEY and CDR2 SMNVEV (reference sequence). Trimming pared 6 bases from V and 0 bases from J, leaving 7 bases between.

This clone was counted between two and nine times. J is TRBJ2-2 and V is TRBV28, with D tentatively TRBD1 or TRBD2 (5 bases each). V gave up 6 bases and J gave up 5 bases, with 13 bases separating them. Germline lookup yields CDR1 MDHEN and CDR2 SYDVKM. CDR3 length: 14 residues. CDR3 amino acids: CASRAGTETGELFF. In DNA form, the CDR3 reads TGTGCCAGCAGGGCAGGGACGGAGACCGGGGAGCTGTTTTTT.

This clone has a handful of counts. This chain joins TRBV27 and TRBJ2-7, with D perhaps matching TRBD1 (6 bases). CDR3 length equals 16 residues. Germline CDR1 MNHEY, CDR2 SMNVEV (reference sequence). The V gene lost 2 bases and the J gene lost 2 bases, with 16 bases spanning the gap. The CDR3 coding sequence is TGTGCCAGCAGTTTAAGGTTCGGGGACATTGCCTACGAGCAGTACTTC. Translation: CASSLRFGDIAYEQYF.